The clone carrying this T cell receptor (beta chain) appeared a few times. Its antigen is unidentified. This record belongs to a study of beta chain features in type 1 diabetes. Study-level information: Analysis included around 110,000,000 sorted cells drawn from all samples.

Reverse transcription of all isolated RNA meant that expressed TCRB transcripts were sequenced. Repertoires were generated with immunoSEQ multiplex PCR, while TCRdb's copy carries only in-frame clones and drops some. Among around 16,000 clones listed, roughly two thirds were seen once. Whole-study findings and limits: In all four CD4+ subsets, TCRB CDR3 length was significantly, moderately reduced in type 1 diabetes.

This CDR3 region has 13 residues. Trimming left V 5 bases short and J 9 bases short, with 14 bases between. The germline V gene encodes CDR1 SEHNR and CDR2 FQNEAQ (reference sequence). The sequence was collected from a man aged 25-40 years with type 1 diabetes. The sequenced sample consisted of stem cell memory CD4+ T cells from blood. The chain recombines TRBV7-9 with TRBJ2-1; TRBD2 might be the D (5 bases). CDR3 residues: CASSLARVGEQFF. In DNA form, the CDR3 reads TGTGCCAGCAGCCTGGCGAGGGTTGGTGAGCAGTTCTTC.